What follows are 2 T cell receptor beta chains derived from one specimen sequenced in a study of CD8 T cells in ankylosing spondylitis. TCRdb re-analysed the 5' RACE reads in MiXCR, keeping a single row per CDR3 protein. Of approximately 350,000 distinct CDR3 sequences in the sample, about 15% were seen once. Sequencing was carried out using blood, either unsorted or a sorted T cell fraction (not recorded which). The receptors shown here come from a male donor with ankylosing spondylitis or in good health (not recorded which).

The chain links TRBV14 to TRBJ2-7; TRBD1 aligns across 9 bases. CDR3 size: 15 residues. CDR1 and CDR2 (germline): SGHDN, FVKESK. The J segment lost 5 bases and the V segment lost 3 bases, leaving 8 bases of the junction unmatched. Here the CDR3 reads CASSHYGTGPNEQYF. The CDR3 DNA sequence: TGTGCCAGCAGCCACTACGGGACAGGGCCAAACGAGCAGTACTTC.

The V gene is TRBV11-2, the J gene TRBJ2-1; TRBD2 matches 10 bases. J gave up 7 bases and V 5 bases, and 8 bases lay outside the gene matches. The CDR3 loop spans 15 amino acids. Germline CDR1 reads SGHAT; CDR2 reads FQNNGV. The CDR3 region has the DNA TGTGCCAGCAGCAGCCGACTAGCGGGCCCAAATGAGCAGTTCTTC. Translating gives CASSSRLAGPNEQFF.